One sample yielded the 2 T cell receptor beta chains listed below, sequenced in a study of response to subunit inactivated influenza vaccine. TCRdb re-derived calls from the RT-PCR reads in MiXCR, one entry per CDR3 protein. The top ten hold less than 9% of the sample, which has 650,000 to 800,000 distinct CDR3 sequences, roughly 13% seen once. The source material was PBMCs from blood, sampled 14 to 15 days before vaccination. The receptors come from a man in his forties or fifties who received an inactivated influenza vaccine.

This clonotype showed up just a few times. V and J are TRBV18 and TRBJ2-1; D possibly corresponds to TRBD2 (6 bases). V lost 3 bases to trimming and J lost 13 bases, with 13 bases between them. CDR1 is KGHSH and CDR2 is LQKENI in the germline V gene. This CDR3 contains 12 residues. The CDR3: CASSPRSGLQFF. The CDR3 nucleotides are TGTGCCAGCTCACCTAGATCGGGACTCCAGTTCTTC.

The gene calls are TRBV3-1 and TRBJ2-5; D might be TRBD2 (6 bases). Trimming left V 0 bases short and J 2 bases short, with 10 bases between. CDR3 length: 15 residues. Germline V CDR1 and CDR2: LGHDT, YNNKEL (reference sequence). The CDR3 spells CASSQDWGDQETQYF. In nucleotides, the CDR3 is TGTGCCAGCAGCCAAGATTGGGGGGATCAAGAGACCCAGTACTTC.